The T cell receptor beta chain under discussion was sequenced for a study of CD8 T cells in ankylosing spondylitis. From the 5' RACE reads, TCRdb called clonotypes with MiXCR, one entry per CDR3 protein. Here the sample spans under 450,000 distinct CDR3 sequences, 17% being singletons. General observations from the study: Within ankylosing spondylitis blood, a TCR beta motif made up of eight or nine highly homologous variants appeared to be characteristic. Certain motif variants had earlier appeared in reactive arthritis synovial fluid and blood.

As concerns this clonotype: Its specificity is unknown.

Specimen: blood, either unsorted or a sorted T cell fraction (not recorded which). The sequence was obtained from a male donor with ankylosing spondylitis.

The CDR3 DNA is TGTGCCAGCAGAGGACTAACCAAATGGGAGCAGTACTTC. As protein: CASRGLTKWEQYF. The J gene is TRBJ2-7, the V gene TRBV21-1; the table's D call of TRBD2 was not tested on the DNA. TRBV21-1 is recorded as a pseudogene. This CDR3 contains 13 residues.